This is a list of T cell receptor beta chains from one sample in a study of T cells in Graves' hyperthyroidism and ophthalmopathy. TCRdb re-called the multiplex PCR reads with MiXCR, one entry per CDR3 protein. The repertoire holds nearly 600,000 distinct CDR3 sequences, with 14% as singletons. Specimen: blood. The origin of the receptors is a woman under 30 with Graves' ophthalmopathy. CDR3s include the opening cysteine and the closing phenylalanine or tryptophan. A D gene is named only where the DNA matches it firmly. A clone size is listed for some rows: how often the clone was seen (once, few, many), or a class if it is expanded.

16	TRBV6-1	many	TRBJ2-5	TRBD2	TGTGCCAGCAGTTATTTTTCGGGAGGGCCAGGAGAGACCCAGTACTTC	CASSYFSGGPGETQYF
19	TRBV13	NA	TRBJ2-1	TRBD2	TGTGCCAGCAGCTTAATGCGGACCGGGACTAGCGGATCTTACAATGAGCAGTTCTTC	CASSLMRTGTSGSYNEQFF
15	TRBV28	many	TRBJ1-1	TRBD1	TGTGCCAGCTGCCCGACAGGGATAGATTTCCATGAAGCTTTCTTT	CASCPTGIDFHEAFF
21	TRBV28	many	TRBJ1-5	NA	TGTGCCAGCAGCCGTTATCACGGGGGTAGGTCCCTCGGTAGTAGCAATCAGCCCCAGCATTTT	CASSRYHGGRSLGSSNQPQHF
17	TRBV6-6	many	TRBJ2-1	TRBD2	TGTGCCAGCAGTTACCCACTAACTAGCGGTCCACCCCATGAGCAGTTCTTC	CASSYPLTSGPPHEQFF
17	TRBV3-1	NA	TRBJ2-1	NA	TGTGCCAGCAGCCAAGATCTCCCCAGGGACCGAGGGAATGAGCAGTTCTTC	CASSQDLPRDRGNEQFF
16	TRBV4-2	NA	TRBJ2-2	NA	TGTGCCAGCAGCCAAGGGAAACAGTCGATCACCGGGGAGCTGTTTTTT	CASSQGKQSITGELFF
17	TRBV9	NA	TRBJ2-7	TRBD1	TGTGCCAGCAGCGTAGGTCGTTGGGGGACAGGGATCTACGAGCAGTACTTC	CASSVGRWGTGIYEQYF
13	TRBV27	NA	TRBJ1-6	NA	TGTGCCAGCGCGGAGGGACTGGGTTCACCCCTCCACTTT	CASAEGLGSPLHF
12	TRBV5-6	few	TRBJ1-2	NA	TGTGCCAGCACCGGGGGTACCTATGGCTACACCTTC	CASTGGTYGYTF
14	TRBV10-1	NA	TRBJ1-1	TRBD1	TGCGCCAGCAGGGGACGGACAGGGAACACTGAAGCTTTCTTT	CASRGRTGNTEAFF
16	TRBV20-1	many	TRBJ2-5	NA	TGCAGTGCTAGAGTGCTGGTTAGGGGCCCCCAAGAGACCCAGTACTTC	CSARVLVRGPQETQYF
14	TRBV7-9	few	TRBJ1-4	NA	TGTGCCAGCAGCTCAACTACAACTAATGAAAAACTGTTTTTT	CASSSTTTNEKLFF
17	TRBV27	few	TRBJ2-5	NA	TGTGCCAGCAGTTTATCGGTAGGGGGGAGGGCTGGGGAGACCCAGTACTTC	CASSLSVGGRAGETQYF
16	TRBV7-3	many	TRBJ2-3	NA	TGTGCCAGCAGCTTAAGGGGGGGCGTTTCCACAGATACGCAGTATTTT	CASSLRGGVSTDTQYF
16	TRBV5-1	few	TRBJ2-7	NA	TGCGCCAGCAGCCAGCAGGCGGCAGGGGCTCCCTACGAGCAGTACTTC	CASSQQAAGAPYEQYF
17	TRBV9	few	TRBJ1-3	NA	TGTGCCAGCAGCGTAGGTGGGACAACTCAGTCTGGAAACACCATATATTTT	CASSVGGTTQSGNTIYF
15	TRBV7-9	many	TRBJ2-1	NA	TGTGCCAGCAGCCTACCGGGACTCCACTACAATGAGCAGTTCTTC	CASSLPGLHYNEQFF
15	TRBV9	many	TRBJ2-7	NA	TGTGCCAGCAGCGTCAAAGACGGCAGGGGGGACGAGCAGTACTTC	CASSVKDGRGDEQYF
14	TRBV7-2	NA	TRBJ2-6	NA	TGTGTGTGTAGATGGGTCTCTGGGGCCAACGTCCTGACTTTC	CVCRWVSGANVLTF
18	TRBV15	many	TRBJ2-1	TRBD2	TGTGCCACCAGCAGAGCGCCGACGGGACTAGCGGGAGGCAATGAGCAGTTCTTC	CATSRAPTGLAGGNEQFF
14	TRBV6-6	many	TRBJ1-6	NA	TGTGCCAGCAGTTACTCGAGTACTGGGTCACCCCTCCACTTT	CASSYSSTGSPLHF
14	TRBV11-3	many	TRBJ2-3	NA	TGTGCCAGCAGCCCTCGCGGAGGAACAGATACGCAGTATTTT	CASSPRGGTDTQYF
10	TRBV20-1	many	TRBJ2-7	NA	TGCAGTGCTAGTGAGGACGAGCAGTACTTC	CSASEDEQYF
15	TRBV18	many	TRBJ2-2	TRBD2	TGTGCCAGCTCACGTAGCGGGACGGAGACCGGGGAGCTGTTTTTT	CASSRSGTETGELFF
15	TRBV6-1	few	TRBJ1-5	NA	TGTGCCAGCAGCCGGGACATCGGAGCGAATCAGCCCCAGCATTTT	CASSRDIGANQPQHF
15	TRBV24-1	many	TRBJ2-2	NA	TGTGCCACCAGTGATCTCGGCGCGAACACCGGGGAGCTGTTTTTT	CATSDLGANTGELFF
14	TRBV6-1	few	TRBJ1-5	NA	TGTGCCAGCACCGGGGACTTTTCCAATCAGCCCCAGCATTTT	CASTGDFSNQPQHF
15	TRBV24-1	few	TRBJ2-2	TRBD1	TGTGCCACCAGTGGGACAGGGGGCAAGGCCGGGGAGCTGTTTTTT	CATSGTGGKAGELFF
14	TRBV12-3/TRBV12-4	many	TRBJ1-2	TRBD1	TGTGCCAGCAGTTTAGGGACAGGGGATTATGGCTACACCTTC	CASSLGTGDYGYTF
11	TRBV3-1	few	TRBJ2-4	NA	TGTGCCAGCAGCCAAGAAAAAGATCGGTACTTC	CASSQEKDRYF
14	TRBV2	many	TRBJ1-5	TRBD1	TGTGCCAGCAAAGAGGCAGGGGGGAATCAGCCCCAGCATTTT	CASKEAGGNQPQHF
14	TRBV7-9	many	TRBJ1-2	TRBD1	TGTGCCAGTTTGACTCCAGGGGGCCACTATGGCTACACCTTC	CASLTPGGHYGYTF
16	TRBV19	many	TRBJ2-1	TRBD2	TGTGCCAGTAGTATAGGAGGGACTAGCGGGAGGAATGAGCAGTTCTTC	CASSIGGTSGRNEQFF
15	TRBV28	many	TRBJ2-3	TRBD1	TGTGCCAGCAGTTATACCGGGACAGGGGCAAATACGCAGTATTTT	CASSYTGTGANTQYF
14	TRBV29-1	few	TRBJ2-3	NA	TGCAGCGTTGATGGGTCTTGGGGGGGCCGTACGCAGTATTTT	CSVDGSWGGRTQYF
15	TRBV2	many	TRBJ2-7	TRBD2	TGTGCCAGCAGCGGGACTAGCGGAAATGCCTACGAGCAGTACTTC	CASSGTSGNAYEQYF
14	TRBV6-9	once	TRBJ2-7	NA	TGTGCCAGCAGTTACACCCCCTGGGCCTACGAGCGGTACTTC	CASSYTPWAYERYF
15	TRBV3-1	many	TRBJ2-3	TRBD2	TGTGCCAGCAGCTCAAAACTAGCGGATCCAGATACGCAGTATTTT	CASSSKLADPDTQYF
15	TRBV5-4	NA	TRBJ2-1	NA	TGTGCCAGCAGCTTGGGGGACTGGAACCACAATGAGCAGTTCTTC	CASSLGDWNHNEQFF
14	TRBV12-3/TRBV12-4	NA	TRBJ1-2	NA	TGTGCCAGCAGTTTAACCGGGAGGGACTATGGCTACACCTTC	CASSLTGRDYGYTF
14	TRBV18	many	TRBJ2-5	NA	TGTGCCAGCTCACCGACAGGGAGGGCGGAGACCCAGTACTTC	CASSPTGRAETQYF
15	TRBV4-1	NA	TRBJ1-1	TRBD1	TGCGCCAGCAGCCCGAGGGACAGGGCGAGCACTGAAGCTTTCTTT	CASSPRDRASTEAFF
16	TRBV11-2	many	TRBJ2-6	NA	TGTGCCAGCAGCTTAGGACGGGTCTCTGGGGCCAACGTCCTGACTTTC	CASSLGRVSGANVLTF
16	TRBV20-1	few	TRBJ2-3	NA	TGCAGTGCTAGAGGGGAAGGGTTTGGGAGCACAGATACGCAGTATTTT	CSARGEGFGSTDTQYF
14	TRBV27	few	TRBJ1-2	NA	TGTGCCAGCAGTTTCAACAGGGCGGTCAATGGCTACACCTTC	CASSFNRAVNGYTF
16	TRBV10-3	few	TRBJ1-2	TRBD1	TGTGCCATCAGTGACTCAGGGACAGGGGGCGACTATGGCTACACCTTC	CAISDSGTGGDYGYTF
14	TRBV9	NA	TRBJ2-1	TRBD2	TGTGCCAGCAGCGTAGGACTAGCGGGAGGGGGGCAGTTCTTC	CASSVGLAGGGQFF
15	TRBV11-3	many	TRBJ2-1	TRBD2	TGTGCCAGCAGCCCAAGCCCTAGCGGCGGCAATGAGCAGTTCTTC	CASSPSPSGGNEQFF
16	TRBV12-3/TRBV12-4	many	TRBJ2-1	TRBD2	TGTGCCAGCAGTCCCCCTACGGGACTAGCCTACAATGAGCAGTTCTTC	CASSPPTGLAYNEQFF
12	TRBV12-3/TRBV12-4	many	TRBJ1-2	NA	TGTGCCAGCAGTCCACAGCGCTATGGCTACACCTTC	CASSPQRYGYTF
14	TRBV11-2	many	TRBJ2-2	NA	TGTGCCAGCAGGCTGATGGAGAACACCGGGGAGCTGTTTTTT	CASRLMENTGELFF
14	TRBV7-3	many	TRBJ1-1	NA	TGTGCCAGCAGCCTCGACAGCGAGAACACTGAAGCTTTCTTT	CASSLDSENTEAFF
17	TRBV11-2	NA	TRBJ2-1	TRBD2	TGTGCCAGCAGCTCAAGGATAGCGGGAGGATCCTACAATGAGCAGTTCTTC	CASSSRIAGGSYNEQFF
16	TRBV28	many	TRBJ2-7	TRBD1	TGTGCCAGCAGCCCCAGGGCCGGGACAGGGGACTACGAGCAGTACTTC	CASSPRAGTGDYEQYF
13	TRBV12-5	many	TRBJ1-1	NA	TGTGCTAGTGCCCGGGACATGTCCACTGAAGCTTTCTTT	CASARDMSTEAFF
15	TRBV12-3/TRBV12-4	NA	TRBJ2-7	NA	TGTGCCAGCACCCCTGGGTGGGCAGGGAACTACGAGCAGTACTTC	CASTPGWAGNYEQYF
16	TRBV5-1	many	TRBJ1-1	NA	TGCGCCAGCAGCCCGGCGGCGGGGGATCCGAACACTGAAGCTTTCTTT	CASSPAAGDPNTEAFF
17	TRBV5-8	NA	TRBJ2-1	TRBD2	TGTGCCAGCAGTACTTCCGGGACTAGCGGGAGATTACATGAGCAGTTCTTC	CASSTSGTSGRLHEQFF